This TCR beta chain was sequenced during a study of technical replicates of blood from several donors. Method: immunoSEQ multiplex PCR; TCRdb's copy keeps in-frame clones and lacks some. The sample holds roughly 13,000 clones, 95% seen once. The germline V gene encodes CDR1 SGHRS and CDR2 YFSETQ. The ends were cut back, 0 bases at V and 2 bases at J, with 23 bases in the middle. The CDR3 runs 19 residues. The genes are TRBV5-1 and TRBJ2-5; weak D call: TRBD2 (9 bases). The sequencing input was PBMCs. This TCR derives from a human donor in good health. Here the CDR3 reads CASSLEGTGGLAGQETQYF. The DNA for the CDR3 is TGCGCCAGCAGCTTGGAAGGGACAGGAGGCCTAGCGGGGCAAGAGACCCAGTACTTC. The complete variable domain, with remaining parts taken from reference TRBV5-1 and TRBJ2-5, reads KAGVTQTPRYLIKTRGQQVTLSCSPISGHRSVSWYQQTPGQGLQFLFEYFSETQRNKGNFPGRFSGRQFSNSRSEMNVSTLELGDSALYLCASSLEGTGGLAGQETQYFGPGTRLLVL.